Listed here are 20 T cell receptor beta chains from one sample, sequenced in a study of spatial heterogeneity in lung cancer. Indicated time point: sample taken at primary tumor resection. MiXCR, run by TCRdb on the 5' RACE reads, gives a single entry per CDR3 protein. The table includes nearly 10,000 distinct CDR3 sequences, around 6.3% detected once. Their target antigens are unknown. General study findings and limits: Intratumoral expanded alpha and beta TCR counts were found to track tumor mutation counts.

Sequencing was performed on lung tumor tissue, taken at surgery. All receptors come from a male donor with early-stage non-small cell lung cancer.

This clonotype was picked up many times. Because this beta chain is a stray read in a library intended to capture alpha chains, its abundance should not be given much weight. The V and J genes are TRBV18 and TRBJ2-3, with D possibly matching TRBD2 (6 bases). This CDR3 has 15 amino acids. Looked up from germline, CDR1 is KGHSH and CDR2 is LQKENI. V lost 3 bases, J lost 2 bases, and 12 bases lay in between. CDR3 residues: CASSPQRGLTDTQYF. The CDR3 coding sequence is TGTGCCAGCTCACCCCAACGGGGACTCACAGATACGCAGTATTTT.

This clonotype was recorded at least ten times. As an off-target read in a library built for alpha chains, this beta chain has a frequency of little significance. The rearrangement uses TRBV20-1 and TRBJ2-1; D is undetermined. Germline V gene data show CDR1 as DFQATT and CDR2 as SNEGSKA (reference sequence). V was shortened by 4 bases and J by 2 bases, with 6 bases between the two germline ends. The CDR3 contains 12 residues. CDR3 amino acids: CSAINTYNEQFF. The DNA of the CDR3 is TGCAGTGCTATTAATACCTACAATGAGCAGTTCTTC.

This clonotype was seen ten or more times. A library made for alpha chains picked up this beta chain off target, so its size means little. This chain's CDR3 is CASSLEGTLIENTLIGNTIYF. The DNA for the CDR3 is TGTGCCAGCAGCTTAGAGGGGACATTAATCGAAAACACATTAATCGGAAACACCATATATTTT. This rearrangement joins TRBV11-2 to TRBJ1-3; D perhaps matches TRBD1 (6 bases). V gave up 0 bases and J gave up 4 bases, with 28 bases separating them. Germline-derived CDR1 and CDR2 are SGHAT and FQNNGV. This CDR3 has 21 amino acids.

By sample share, this clonotype is medium-sized. The size of this beta chain means little, since it is a stray read in a library made for alpha chains. This sequence joins TRBV20-1 and TRBJ1-1; 9 bases match TRBD1. Germline trimming cut 6 bases from V and 1 base from J; bases unmatched to any gene: 3. CDR1 DFQATT and CDR2 SNEGSKA come from the germline V gene (reference sequence). The CDR3 loop spans 13 amino acids. The CDR3 DNA is TGCAGTGCAAGGGACAGGGAGAACACTGAAGCTTTCTTT. Amino acid sequence: CSARDRENTEAFF.

This clonotype came up many times. Little can be read into the size of this beta chain, an off-target read in a library designed for alpha chains. The rearrangement joins TRBV7-2 to TRBJ1-5; tentative D call: TRBD1 (6 bases). There are 15 residues in the CDR3. V gave up 1 base and J gave up 3 bases, with 10 bases separating them. Germline CDR1 reads SGHTA; CDR2 reads FQGNSA. This CDR3 reads CASSLEDSPNQPQHF. DNA of the CDR3: TGTGCCAGCAGCTTAGAGGACAGCCCCAATCAGCCCCAGCATTTT.

Many counts were recorded for this clonotype. The library was built for alpha chains, so this beta chain is an off-target read and its size means little. Here the CDR3 reads CASSEWGRLYNEQFF. The CDR3 DNA is TGTGCCAGCAGTGAATGGGGGAGGCTCTACAATGAGCAGTTCTTC. This chain links TRBV6-1 with TRBJ2-1; D is possibly TRBD2 (6 bases). Looked up from germline, CDR1 is MNHNS and CDR2 is SASEGT. The CDR3 runs 15 residues. Trimming removed 2 bases from V and 3 bases from J, with 11 bases in between.

This clonotype was observed at least ten times. This beta chain is off target for a library built for alpha chains, so its abundance means little. V usage is TRBV2 and J usage is TRBJ2-3; a weak D match, TRBD2 (6 bases). The germline V gene encodes CDR1 SNHLY and CDR2 FYNNEI. This CDR3 contains 13 residues. V was pared by 6 bases and J by 1 base, with 8 bases between. The CDR3 sequence: CASSAGRTDTQYF. For the CDR3, the DNA is TGTGCCAGCAGCGCGGGGCGCACAGATACGCAGTATTTT.

This clonotype was recorded many times. This beta chain was picked up by a library intended for alpha chains and is off target, so its count carries little meaning. The rearrangement joins TRBV28 to TRBJ1-2, with no clear D. Trimming pared 4 bases from V and 4 bases from J, leaving 4 bases between. The germline gives CDR1 MDHEN, CDR2 SYDVKM. This CDR3 has 11 amino acids. CDR3: CASSSFYGYTF. The CDR3 DNA is TGTGCCAGCAGTTCCTTCTATGGCTACACCTTC.

This clonotype was seen many times. With the library built for alpha chains, this beta chain is off target and its frequency is not meaningful. The V and J genes are TRBV7-6 and TRBJ1-1; TRBD1 matches 7 bases. The CDR3 is made up of 13 amino acids. Germline lookup yields CDR1 SGHVS and CDR2 FNYEAQ. J gave up 6 bases and V 5 bases, and 6 bases lay outside the gene matches. The CDR3 sequence is CASSQDRVAEAFF. For the CDR3, the DNA is TGTGCCAGCAGCCAAGACAGGGTGGCTGAAGCTTTCTTT.

This clonotype is termed medium-sized. Because the library targeted alpha chains, this beta chain is an off-target read whose size means little. This sequence joins TRBV9 and TRBJ2-3; TRBD2 matches 9 bases. The CDR3 spans 15 residues. CDR1 and CDR2 (germline): SGDLS, YYNGEE. V trimming: 4 bases; J trimming: 2 bases; junction bases outside the gene matches: 5. The CDR3 loop reads CASSILAGFTDTQYF. The CDR3 DNA sequence: TGTGCCAGCAGCATCCTAGCGGGGTTCACAGATACGCAGTATTTT. Supplemented by reference TRBV9 and TRBJ2-3, the full variable domain reads DSGVTQTPKHLITATGQRVTLRCSPRSGDLSVYWYQQSLDQGLQFLIQYYNGEERAKGNILERFSAQQFPDLHSELNLSSLELGDSALYFCASSILAGFTDTQYFGPGTRLTVL.

This clonotype is classed as medium-sized. This beta chain came through as a stray read in a library set up for alpha chains, and its size says little. V and J are TRBV5-1 and TRBJ2-5; D tentatively fits TRBD1 or TRBD2 (5 bases each). V was cut by 2 bases and J by 5 bases, with 7 bases left in between. Looked up from germline, CDR1 is SGHRS and CDR2 is YFSETQ. This CDR3 has 12 residues. CDR3 region: CASSLGEETQYF. The CDR3 nucleotides read TGCGCCAGCAGCTTAGGGGAGGAGACCCAGTACTTC.

This clonotype occurred many times. A library made for alpha chains picked up this beta chain off target, so its size means little. The chain combines TRBV2 with TRBJ2-5; D is unclear. V shed 4 bases and J shed 4 bases, with 10 bases lying between them. This CDR3 comprises 13 residues. Germline values: CDR1 SNHLY, CDR2 FYNNEI. CDR3 sequence (DNA): TGTGCCAGCAGTGGAGGTGTCGTAGAGACCCAGTACTTC. Amino acids: CASSGGVVETQYF. Full variable domain (outside the CDR3, taken from reference TRBV2 and TRBJ2-5): EPEVTQTPSHQVTQMGQEVILRCVPISNHLYFYWYRQILGQKVEFLVSFYNNEISEKSEIFDDQFSVERPDGSNFTLKIRSTKLEDSAMYFCASSGGVVETQYFGPGTRLLVL.

This clonotype appeared many times. A library prepared for alpha chains yielded this beta chain as an off-target read; its size is of little meaning. V and J are TRBV20-1 and TRBJ2-5; 11 bases line up with TRBD2. Unmatched junction bases numbered 11, after V lost 6 bases and J lost 8 bases. This CDR3 comprises 14 residues. From germline, CDR1 is DFQATT and CDR2 SNEGSKA (reference sequence). This chain's CDR3 is CSASTVAGGPTQYF. CDR3 in DNA: TGCAGTGCCTCAACCGTAGCGGGGGGGCCTACCCAGTACTTC.

This clonotype was counted ten times or more. This beta chain is a stray sequence in a library constructed for alpha chains; its clone size is not meaningful. The chain is built from TRBV4-1 and TRBJ2-2; the match to TRBD2 covers 9 bases. Germline V lookup: CDR1 MGHRA, CDR2 YSYEKL. The CDR3 has 14 amino acids. V lost 4 bases, J lost 6 bases, and 3 bases stayed unmatched. The DNA of the CDR3 is TGCGCCAGCAGCCTCCAGCGGGAGGCCGGGGAGCTGTTTTTT. Its protein product is CASSLQREAGELFF.

This clonotype was recorded at least ten times. This beta chain is an off-target read within a library intended for alpha chains, so its frequency means little. This rearrangement joins TRBV10-3 to TRBJ1-1; D uncertain. Germline V CDR1 and CDR2: ENHRY, SYGVKD. Trimming removed 3 bases from V and 4 bases from J, with 12 bases in between. CDR3 size: 14 residues. CDR3 coding DNA: TGTGCCATCAGTGACCCCGTGTCAGGCACTGAAGCTTTCTTT. Amino acids: CAISDPVSGTEAFF.

There are many counts of this clonotype. Because this beta chain is a stray read in a library intended to capture alpha chains, its abundance should not be given much weight. This chain uses TRBV24-1 with TRBJ2-3, with 11 positions matching TRBD2. CDR3 length: 17 residues. The trim removed 2 bases at V and 4 bases at J, leaving 7 bases unmatched. Germline V gene sequence: CDR1 KGHDR, CDR2 SFDVKD. In DNA, the CDR3 is TGTGCCACCAGTGATTATGGGACTAGCGGAGGTGCAGATACGCAGTATTTT. It codes for CATSDYGTSGGADTQYF.

Notes on this clonotype: This beta chain is a stray read from a library made for alpha chains; its abundance is not meaningful. The V and J genes are TRBV20-1 and TRBJ2-7; tentatively, D is TRBD2 (6 bases). CDR1 is DFQATT and CDR2 is SNEGSKA in the germline V gene (reference sequence). The CDR3 is 10 residues long. Trimming cost V 1 base and J 9 bases, with 7 bases left between them. The CDR3 nucleotides read TGCAGTGCTAGAGGAGCGGGGCAGTACGTC. It is translated as CSARGAGQYV.

This clonotype is medium-sized in the sample. This beta chain is off target for a library built for alpha chains, so its abundance means little. The genes are TRBV7-8 and TRBJ2-5; D might be TRBD1 (5 bases). Germline V CDR1 and CDR2: SGHVS, FQNEAQ. Trimming removed 6 bases at V and 4 bases at J, with 36 bases between. The CDR3 has 21 amino acids. The CDR3 loop is CASRHSAHSVRAAGPGETQYF. CDR3 in DNA: TGTGCCAGCAGGCATTCGGCCCATTCGGTCAGGGCCGCCGGTCCCGGAGAGACCCAGTACTTC.

This clonotype was observed at least ten times. Since it is a stray read in a library aimed at alpha chains, this beta chain has a size that is not meaningful. The genes are TRBV12-3 or TRBV12-4 and TRBJ1-5; possibly TRBD1 for D (6 bases). V was pared by 1 base and J by 7 bases, with 14 bases between. The CDR3 totals 15 residues. CDR3 amino acids: CASSLGGTGHQPQHF. In DNA, the CDR3 is TGTGCCAGCAGTTTAGGGGGCACAGGGCACCAGCCCCAGCATTTT.

This clonotype has ten or more counts. This beta chain slipped into a library made for alpha chains as a stray read, so its size is not meaningful. The chain employs TRBV28 and TRBJ1-3; 7 nucleotides line up with TRBD1. The CDR3 is made up of 15 amino acids. V shed 2 bases and J 3 bases; nucleotides not matched to a gene: 4. The germline V gene has CDR1 MDHEN and CDR2 SYDVKM. The CDR3 sequence is CASSLLPGGGNTIYF. In DNA form, the CDR3 reads TGTGCCAGCAGTTTACTCCCAGGGGGTGGAAACACCATATATTTT.